Below, one T cell receptor beta chain is given with its context. Its matching antigen is unknown. CDR3 length equals 16 residues. Germline V gene data show CDR1 as LNHDA and CDR2 as SQIVND (reference sequence). V was cut by 5 bases and J by 6 bases, with 22 bases left in between. The entry originates in a study of vaccination and CD4 T cells after COVID-19. Broader study findings: Median numbers of SARS-CoV-2-reactive clonotypes increased from approximately 21 to 40 (not a significant change).

One entry per CDR3 protein, called by TCRdb with MiXCR from the PCR reads. The sample has roughly 14,000 distinct CDR3 sequences; roughly 71% are singletons. The starting material was CD4+ T cells from blood, obtained after SARS-CoV-2 vaccination. The chain links TRBV19 to TRBJ1-1; possible D gene TRBD1, 6 bases. The receptor was isolated from a human donor who had recovered from COVID-19. CDR3 sequence: CASSAYKGGGKAEAFF. Here the CDR3 DNA reads TGTGCCAGTAGTGCCTACAAGGGGGGAGGGAAGGCTGAAGCTTTCTTT.